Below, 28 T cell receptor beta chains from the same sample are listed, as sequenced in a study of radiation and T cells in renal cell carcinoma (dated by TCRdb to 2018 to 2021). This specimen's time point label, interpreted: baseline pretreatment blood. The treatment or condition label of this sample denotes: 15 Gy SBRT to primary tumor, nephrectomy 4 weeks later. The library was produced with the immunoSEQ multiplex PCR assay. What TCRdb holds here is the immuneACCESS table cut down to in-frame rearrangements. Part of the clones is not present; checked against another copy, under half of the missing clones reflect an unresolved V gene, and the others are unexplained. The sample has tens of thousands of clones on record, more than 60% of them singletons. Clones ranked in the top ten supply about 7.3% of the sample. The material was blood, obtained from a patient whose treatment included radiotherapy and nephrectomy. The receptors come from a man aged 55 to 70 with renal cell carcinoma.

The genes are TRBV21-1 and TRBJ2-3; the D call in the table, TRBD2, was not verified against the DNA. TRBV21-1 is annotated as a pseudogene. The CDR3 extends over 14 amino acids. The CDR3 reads CAHRRRGSTDTQYF. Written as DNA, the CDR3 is TGTGCCCACAGGCGGCGGGGTAGCACAGATACGCAGTATTTT.

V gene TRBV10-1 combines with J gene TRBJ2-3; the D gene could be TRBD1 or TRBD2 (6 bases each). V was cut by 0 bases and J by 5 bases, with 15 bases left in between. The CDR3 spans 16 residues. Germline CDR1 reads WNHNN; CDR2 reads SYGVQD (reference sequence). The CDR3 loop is CASSESTRGLIDTQYF. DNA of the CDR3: TGCGCCAGCAGTGAGTCGACTCGGGGGCTGATAGATACGCAGTATTTT.

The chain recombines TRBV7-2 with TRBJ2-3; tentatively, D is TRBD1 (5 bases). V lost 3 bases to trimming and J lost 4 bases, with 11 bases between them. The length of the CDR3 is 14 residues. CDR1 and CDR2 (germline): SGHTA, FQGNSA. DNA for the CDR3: TGTGCCAGCAGCTTCCAGACAGCGCCAGATACGCAGTATTTT. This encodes CASSFQTAPDTQYF.

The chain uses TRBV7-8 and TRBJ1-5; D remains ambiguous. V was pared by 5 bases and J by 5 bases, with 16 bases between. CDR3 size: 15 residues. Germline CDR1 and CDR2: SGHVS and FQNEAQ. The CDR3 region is CASSREGIRHQPQHF. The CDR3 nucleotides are TGTGCCAGCAGCCGAGAGGGCATCCGGCATCAGCCCCAGCATTTT.

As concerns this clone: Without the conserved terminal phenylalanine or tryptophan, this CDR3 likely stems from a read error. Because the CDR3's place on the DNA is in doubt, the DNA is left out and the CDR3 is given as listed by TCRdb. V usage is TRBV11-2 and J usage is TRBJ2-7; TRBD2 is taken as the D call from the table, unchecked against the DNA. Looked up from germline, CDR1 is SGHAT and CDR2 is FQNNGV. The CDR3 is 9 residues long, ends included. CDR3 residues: CASSPVGGG.

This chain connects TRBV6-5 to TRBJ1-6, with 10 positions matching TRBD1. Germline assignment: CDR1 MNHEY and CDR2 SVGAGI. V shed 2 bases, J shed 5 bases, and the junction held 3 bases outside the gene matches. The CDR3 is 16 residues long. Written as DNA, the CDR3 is TGTGCCAGCAGTTACCTGACAGGGGGCAATAATTCACCCCTCCACTTT. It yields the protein CASSYLTGGNNSPLHF.

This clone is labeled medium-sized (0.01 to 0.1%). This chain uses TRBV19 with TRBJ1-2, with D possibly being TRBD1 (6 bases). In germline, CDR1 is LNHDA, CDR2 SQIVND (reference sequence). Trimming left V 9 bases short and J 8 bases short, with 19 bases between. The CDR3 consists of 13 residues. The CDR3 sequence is CASTPGQPRGYTF. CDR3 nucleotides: TGTGCCAGCACCCCTGGACAGCCCCGCGGCTACACCTTC.

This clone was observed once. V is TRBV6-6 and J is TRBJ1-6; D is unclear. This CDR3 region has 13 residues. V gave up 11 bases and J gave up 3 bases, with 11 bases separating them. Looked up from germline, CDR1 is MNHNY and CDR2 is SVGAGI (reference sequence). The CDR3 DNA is TGTGCCCACGGAGCTGGCTATAATTCACCCCTCCACTTT. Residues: CAHGAGYNSPLHF.

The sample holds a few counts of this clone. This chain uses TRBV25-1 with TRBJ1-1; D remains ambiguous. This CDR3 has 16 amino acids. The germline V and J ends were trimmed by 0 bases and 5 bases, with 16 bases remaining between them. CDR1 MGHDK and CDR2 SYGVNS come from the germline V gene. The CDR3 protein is CASSEYEGGKSTEAFF. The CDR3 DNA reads TGTGCCAGCAGTGAATATGAAGGAGGGAAATCGACTGAAGCTTTCTTT.

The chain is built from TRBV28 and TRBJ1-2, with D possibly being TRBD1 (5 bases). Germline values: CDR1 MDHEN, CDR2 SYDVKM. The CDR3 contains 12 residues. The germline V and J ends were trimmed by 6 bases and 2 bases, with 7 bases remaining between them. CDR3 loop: CASRQANYGYTF. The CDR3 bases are TGTGCCAGCAGACAGGCGAACTATGGCTACACCTTC.

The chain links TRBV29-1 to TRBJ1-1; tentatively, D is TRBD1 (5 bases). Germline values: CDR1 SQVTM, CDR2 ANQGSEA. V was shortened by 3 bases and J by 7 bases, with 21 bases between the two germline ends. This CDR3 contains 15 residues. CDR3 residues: CSVDPPGAGKNEAFF. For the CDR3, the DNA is TGCAGCGTTGATCCCCCTGGGGCAGGGAAAAATGAAGCTTTCTTT.

As DNA, the CDR3 is TGTGCCAGCAGTGAATTCAGGAAACACGGCCCCTACGAGCAGTACGTC. This codes for CASSEFRKHGPYEQYV. V is TRBV6-1 and J is TRBJ2-7; D not resolved. Trimming left V 2 bases short and J 2 bases short, with 16 bases between. CDR1 is MNHNS and CDR2 is SASEGT in the germline V gene. The CDR3 is 16 residues long.

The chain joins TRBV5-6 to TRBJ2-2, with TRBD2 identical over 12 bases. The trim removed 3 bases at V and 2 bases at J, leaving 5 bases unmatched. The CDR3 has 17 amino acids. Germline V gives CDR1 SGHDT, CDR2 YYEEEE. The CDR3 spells CASSSGGLAGNTGELFF. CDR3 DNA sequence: TGTGCCAGCAGCTCGGGTGGACTAGCGGGAAACACCGGGGAGCTGTTTTTT.

In DNA form, the CDR3 reads TGTGCCAGCAGTTTATCCTCCAGGGGTGGGACTGAAGCTTTCTTT. It specifies CASSLSSRGGTEAFF. The genes are TRBV27 and TRBJ1-1; D is perhaps TRBD1 (6 bases). CDR1 MNHEY and CDR2 SMNVEV come from the germline V gene (reference sequence). This CDR3 contains 15 residues. The germline V and J ends were trimmed by 0 bases and 5 bases, with 13 bases remaining between them.

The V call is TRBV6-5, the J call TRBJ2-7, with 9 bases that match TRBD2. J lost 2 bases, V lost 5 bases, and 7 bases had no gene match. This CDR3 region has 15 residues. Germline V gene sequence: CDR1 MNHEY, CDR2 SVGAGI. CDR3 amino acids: CASSPPGLAPYEQYF. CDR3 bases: TGTGCCAGCAGTCCCCCGGGACTAGCCCCCTACGAGCAGTACTTC.

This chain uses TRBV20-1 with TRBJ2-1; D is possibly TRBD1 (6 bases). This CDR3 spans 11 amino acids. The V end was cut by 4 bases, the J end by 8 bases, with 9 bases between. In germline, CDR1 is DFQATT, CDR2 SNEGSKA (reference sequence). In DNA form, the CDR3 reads TGCAGTGCTAAATCAGGGGATGAGCAGTTCTTC. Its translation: CSAKSGDEQFF.

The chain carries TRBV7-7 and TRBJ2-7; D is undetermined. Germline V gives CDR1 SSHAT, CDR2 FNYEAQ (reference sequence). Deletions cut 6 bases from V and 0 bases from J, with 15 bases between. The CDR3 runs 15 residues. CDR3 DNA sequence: TGTGCCAGCAGTTACCTCGCCGGGTCCTCCTACGAGCAGTACTTC. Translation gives CASSYLAGSSYEQYF.

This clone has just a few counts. The CDR3 nucleotides are TGCGCCAGCAGCCAAGATCCGCGGGACACGCAGTATTTT. It codes for CASSQDPRDTQYF. The chain uses TRBV4-3 and TRBJ2-3; maybe TRBD2 (6 bases). Trimming stripped 0 bases from V and 9 bases from J, with 10 bases between. CDR3 size: 13 residues. Germline V gives CDR1 LGHNA, CDR2 YSLEER.

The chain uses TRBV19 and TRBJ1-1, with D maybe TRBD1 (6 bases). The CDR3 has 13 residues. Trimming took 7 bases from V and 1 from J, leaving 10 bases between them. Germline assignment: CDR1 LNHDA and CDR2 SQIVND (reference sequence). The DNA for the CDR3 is TGTGCCAGTAAATGGGGGGCGAACACTGAAGCTTTCTTT. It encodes CASKWGANTEAFF.

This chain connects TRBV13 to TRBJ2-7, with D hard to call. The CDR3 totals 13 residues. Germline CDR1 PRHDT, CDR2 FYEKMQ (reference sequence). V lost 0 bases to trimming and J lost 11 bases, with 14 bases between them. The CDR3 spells CASSLGGSVLEYF. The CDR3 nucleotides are TGTGCCAGCAGCTTAGGGGGATCGGTACTGGAGTACTTC.

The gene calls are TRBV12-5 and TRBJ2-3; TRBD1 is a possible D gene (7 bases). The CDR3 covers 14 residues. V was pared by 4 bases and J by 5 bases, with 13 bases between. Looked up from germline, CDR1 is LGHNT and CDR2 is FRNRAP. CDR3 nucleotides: TGTGCTAGTGGTTCTTCAGGGGGGAGAGATACGCAGTATTTT. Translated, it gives CASGSSGGRDTQYF.

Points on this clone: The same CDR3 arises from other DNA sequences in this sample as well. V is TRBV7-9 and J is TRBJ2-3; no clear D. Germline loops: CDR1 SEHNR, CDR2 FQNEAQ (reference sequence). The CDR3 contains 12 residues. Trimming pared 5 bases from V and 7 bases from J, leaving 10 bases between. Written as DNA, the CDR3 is TGTGCCAGCAGCCTTGGGGTTAATACGCAGTATTTT. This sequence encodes CASSLGVNTQYF.

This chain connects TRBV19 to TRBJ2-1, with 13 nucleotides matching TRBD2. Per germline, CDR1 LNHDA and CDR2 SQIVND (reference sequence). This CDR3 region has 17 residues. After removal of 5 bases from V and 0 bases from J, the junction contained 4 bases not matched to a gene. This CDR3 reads CASSPRTSGSSYNEQFF. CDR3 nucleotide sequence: TGTGCCAGTAGTCCGAGGACTAGCGGGAGCTCCTACAATGAGCAGTTCTTC.

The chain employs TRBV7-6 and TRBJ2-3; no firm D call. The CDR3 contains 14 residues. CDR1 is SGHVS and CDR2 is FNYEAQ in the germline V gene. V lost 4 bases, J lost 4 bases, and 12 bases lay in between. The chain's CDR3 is CASSYGPFPDTQYF. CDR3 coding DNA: TGTGCCAGCAGCTACGGCCCATTTCCAGATACGCAGTATTTT.

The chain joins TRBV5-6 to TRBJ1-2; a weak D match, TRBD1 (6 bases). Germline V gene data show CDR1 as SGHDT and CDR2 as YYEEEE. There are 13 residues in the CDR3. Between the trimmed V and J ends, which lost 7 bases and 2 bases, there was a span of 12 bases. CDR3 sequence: CASEGDSNYGYTF. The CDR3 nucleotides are TGTGCCAGCGAGGGGGATTCGAACTATGGCTACACCTTC.

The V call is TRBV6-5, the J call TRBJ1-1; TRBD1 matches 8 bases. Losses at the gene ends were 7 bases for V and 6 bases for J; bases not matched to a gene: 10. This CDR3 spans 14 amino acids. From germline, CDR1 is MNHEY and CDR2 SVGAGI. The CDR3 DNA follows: TGTGCCAGCAACAAAGGACAGGGAGGGTCTGAAGCTTTCTTT. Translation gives CASNKGQGGSEAFF.

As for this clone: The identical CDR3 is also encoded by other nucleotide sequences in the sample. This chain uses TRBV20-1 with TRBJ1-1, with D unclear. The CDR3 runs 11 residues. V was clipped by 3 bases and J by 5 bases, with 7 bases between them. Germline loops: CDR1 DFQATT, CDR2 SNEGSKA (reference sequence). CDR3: CSASRATEAFF. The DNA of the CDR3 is TGCAGTGCTAGCCGGGCTACTGAAGCTTTCTTT.

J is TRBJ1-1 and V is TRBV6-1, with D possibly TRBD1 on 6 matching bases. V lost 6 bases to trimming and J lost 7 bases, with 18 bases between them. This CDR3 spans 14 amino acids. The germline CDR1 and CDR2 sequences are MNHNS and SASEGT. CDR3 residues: CASRTSDRRDEAFF. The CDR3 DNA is TGTGCCAGCAGGACCTCGGACAGACGGGATGAAGCTTTCTTT.